The table lists the clone carrying this TCR beta chain with a few counts. The sample comes from a study of response to subunit inactivated influenza vaccine. The CDR3 contains 15 residues. V lost 6 bases and J lost 5; bases outside the gene matches: 6. Germline-derived CDR1 and CDR2 are MNHNS and SASEGT. From the RT-PCR reads, TCRdb called clonotypes with MiXCR, one entry per CDR3 protein. Of around 790,000 distinct CDR3 sequences in the sample, 21% are singletons; the top ten hold about 10%. V is TRBV6-1 and J is TRBJ2-7; 14 bases line up with TRBD2. Sequenced material: PBMCs from blood, taken 5 to 6 days after vaccination. The receptor's source is a man aged 50-60 years who received an inactivated influenza vaccine. The CDR3 DNA reads as TGTGCCAGCAGCAGACTAGCGGGAGGGCCCCACGAGCAGTACTTC. Its protein is CASSRLAGGPHEQYF.